The following is a T cell receptor beta chain sequence with its context. Its antigen is still unknown. The entry originates in a study of metastatic and nonmetastatic thyroid tumors. Study background: Peripheral blood and tumor or nodule samples from malignant and benign thyroid patients were compared. The study's findings and limits: The study reportedly found significantly higher TCR beta diversity in malignant thyroid tumors than benign nodules, in blood and tumor.

TCRdb called clones again from the PCR reads with MiXCR. The sample lists 24,000 or so clones, under 15% occurring once. V lost 7 bases and J lost 5; bases outside the gene matches: 14. This CDR3 is 17 amino acids long. No treatment had been given to any patient before thyroid surgery. Material: blood. This clonotype originated in a female donor with papillary thyroid cancer or a benign thyroid nodule (not recorded which). Some clones in this sample may be carry-over from other donors' samples. This chain uses TRBV12-3 or TRBV12-4 with TRBJ2-1; 10 positions match TRBD2. This chain's CDR3 is CASMRWRTSGLDNEQFF. CDR3 coding DNA: TGTGCCAGCATGAGATGGAGGACTAGCGGCCTGGACAATGAGCAGTTCTTC.